A single T cell receptor (beta chain) is shown here with its context. The sample is drawn from a study of CD8 T cells in Susac syndrome. RNA, at about 0.45 to 1 ug, was reverse transcribed with random hexamers. Amplification of TCR beta CDR3 used immunoSEQ multiplex PCR across 54 Vbeta and 13 Jbeta. One entry per CDR3 protein results from TCRdb running MiXCR on the immunoSEQ multiplex PCR reads. Among approximately 170,000 distinct CDR3 sequences, approximately 93% were seen once, and the ten largest hold about 0.09%. CDR3 size: 16 residues. Germline CDR1 and CDR2: DFQATT and SNEGSKA (reference sequence). Unmatched junction bases numbered 7, after V lost 0 bases and J lost 6 bases.

The chain combines TRBV20-1 with TRBJ1-5; 11 bases are a match to TRBD1. The specimen sequenced was CD4+ T cells from PBMCs. The sequence came from a human donor with multiple sclerosis. CDR3 amino acids: CSARDSGQGASQPQHF. As DNA, the CDR3 is TGCAGTGCTAGAGATAGCGGACAGGGGGCTTCTCAGCCCCAGCATTTT.